The 19 T cell receptor beta chains presented below share a single source sample, sequenced in a study of blood T cell repertoires in COVID-19. Sequencing used immunoSEQ multiplex PCR; TCRdb keeps in-frame clones, though not all of them. The repertoire holds about 260,000 clones, with around 87% as singletons. The sequencing sample was made of peripheral blood. Receptors originate from a woman in her forties or fifties with acute or convalescent COVID-19.

V usage is TRBV18 and J usage is TRBJ2-1, with D perhaps TRBD1 (5 bases). V dropped 0 bases and J dropped 0 bases, with 9 bases sitting between them. Per germline, CDR1 KGHSH and CDR2 LQKENI. This CDR3 region has 16 residues. CDR3 loop: CASSPPLQVSYNEQFF. The CDR3 coding sequence is TGTGCCAGCTCACCACCTTTACAGGTCTCCTACAATGAGCAGTTCTTC. Complete variable domain (other parts from reference TRBV18 and TRBJ2-1): NAGVMQNPRHLVRRRGQEARLRCSPMKGHSHVYWYRQLPEEGLKFMVYLQKENIIDESGMPKERFSAEFPKEGPSILRIQQVVRGDSAAYFCASSPPLQVSYNEQFFGPGTRLTVL.

This chain links TRBV15 with TRBJ2-1; TRBD2 agrees at 16 bases. Germline CDR1 and CDR2: LNHNV and YYDKDF (reference sequence). V trimming: 5 bases; J trimming: 6 bases; junction bases outside the gene matches: 16. The CDR3 loop spans 20 amino acids. The CDR3: CATSPLTPGLAGGPGNEQFF. Written as DNA, the CDR3 is TGTGCCACCAGCCCGCTCACCCCGGGACTAGCGGGAGGGCCTGGCAATGAGCAGTTCTTC.

The chain joins TRBV5-4 to TRBJ1-6; 7 positions agree with TRBD1. V lost 4 bases to trimming and J lost 8 bases; unmatched junction nucleotides: 6. The CDR3 covers 14 residues. Germline V gene data show CDR1 as SGHNT and CDR2 as YYREEE (reference sequence). The CDR3 reads CASSQWDSHSPLHF. For the CDR3, the DNA is TGTGCCAGCAGCCAATGGGACAGCCATTCACCCCTCCACTTT.

Remarks on this clone: Germline and junction disagree at one end, which may indicate a read error. This chain connects TRBV7-9 to TRBJ1-1, with D tentatively TRBD1 (6 bases). CDR3 size: 16 residues. Germline V CDR1 and CDR2: SEHNR, FQNEAQ (reference sequence). For the CDR3, the DNA is TGTGCCAGCAGCCCCCAAACCGGGACAAAGAACGCTGAAGCTTTCTTT. Amino acid sequence: CASSPQTGTKNAEAFF.

This chain joins TRBV19 and TRBJ1-5; D is perhaps TRBD1 (6 bases). The V end lost 7 bases, the J end lost 1 base, and 20 bases lay between the germline ends. CDR1 is LNHDA and CDR2 is SQIVND in the germline V gene (reference sequence). The CDR3 is 17 amino acids. The CDR3 sequence: CASIYSGGQSSNQPQHF. The CDR3 DNA sequence: TGTGCCAGTATCTATTCGGGAGGACAGTCGAGCAATCAGCCCCAGCATTTT.

The J gene is TRBJ1-1, the V gene TRBV29-1; D gene ambiguous. V lost 6 bases and J 1 base, leaving 12 bases between the germline ends. Germline assignment: CDR1 SQVTM and CDR2 ANQGSEA. The CDR3 totals 13 residues. In nucleotides, the CDR3 is TGCAGCGTGGGAGGACGGACGAACACTGAAGCTTTCTTT. It translates to CSVGGRTNTEAFF.

This sequence joins TRBV27 and TRBJ2-1; tentative D call: TRBD1 (6 bases). The germline CDR1 and CDR2 sequences are MNHEY and SMNVEV (reference sequence). The V end lost 6 bases, the J end lost 0 bases, and 15 bases lay between the germline ends. There are 16 residues in the CDR3. This CDR3 is CASRQGTPSSYNEQFF. DNA of the CDR3: TGTGCCAGCAGACAGGGTACCCCAAGCTCCTACAATGAGCAGTTCTTC.

The CDR3 DNA follows: TGTGCCAGCTCACCACCGCCGGGACTAGCGGGAGTGGGCACAGATACGCAGTATTTT. This gives the protein CASSPPPGLAGVGTDTQYF. The chain uses TRBV18 and TRBJ2-3; 14 bases match TRBD2. J lost 1 base, V lost 0 bases, and 6 bases had no gene match. CDR3 size: 19 residues. Germline loops: CDR1 KGHSH, CDR2 LQKENI.

The chain recombines TRBV5-1 with TRBJ1-5; possibly TRBD1 for D (5 bases). The CDR3 has 15 residues. Germline V gene lookup returns CDR1 SGHRS and CDR2 YFSETQ. Trimming cost V 4 bases and J 0 bases, with 11 bases left between them. In DNA form, the CDR3 reads TGCGCCAGCAGCAGCGGGACGGATAGCAATCAGCCCCAGCATTTT. As protein: CASSSGTDSNQPQHF.

This clone was seen repeatedly, ten times or more. The V and J genes are TRBV5-5 and TRBJ2-6, with unresolved D. Germline values: CDR1 SGHKS, CDR2 YYEKEE (reference sequence). This CDR3 contains 16 residues. Trimming stripped 0 bases from V and 4 bases from J, with 11 bases between. The CDR3 loop reads CASSLGRVGGANVLTF. The CDR3 DNA reads TGTGCCAGCAGCTTGGGTCGGGTCGGCGGGGCCAACGTCCTGACTTTC.

V is TRBV7-2 and J is TRBJ2-7; D is perhaps TRBD1 (6 bases). This CDR3 region has 14 residues. Germline V gene data show CDR1 as SGHTA and CDR2 as FQGNSA. Trimming shortened V by 3 bases and J by 3 bases, and 12 bases separated the two germline ends. CDR3: CASSFQGQDYEQYF. CDR3 nucleotides: TGTGCCAGCAGCTTCCAGGGGCAAGACTACGAGCAGTACTTC. Looking up the rest from reference TRBV7-2 and TRBJ2-7 gives the full variable domain: GAGVSQSPSNKVTEKGKDVELRCDPISGHTALYWYRQSLGQGLEFLIYFQGNSAPDKSGLPSDRFSAERTGGSVSTLTIQRTQQEDSAVYLCASSFQGQDYEQYFGPGTRLTVT.

This chain links TRBV29-1 with TRBJ2-5, with 8 bases identical to TRBD1. The ends lost 3 bases at V and 4 bases at J; junction bases unmatched: 4. From germline, CDR1 is SQVTM and CDR2 ANQGSEA. This CDR3 is built from 13 residues. The CDR3 DNA follows: TGCAGCGTTGAGAAACAGGGGGGAGAGACCCAGTACTTC. Amino acid sequence: CSVEKQGGETQYF. The variable domain in full, completed from reference TRBV29-1 and TRBJ2-5, reads SAVISQKPSRDICQRGTSLTIQCQVDSQVTMMFWYRQQPGQSLTLIATANQGSEATYESGFVIDKFPISRPNLTFSTLTVSNMSPEDSSIYLCSVEKQGGETQYFGPGTRLLVL.

This clone showed up just once. The chain couples TRBV18 to TRBJ1-1, with no clear D. The CDR3 sequence is 13 residues long. Trimming pared 5 bases from V and 1 base from J, leaving 8 bases between. Germline V lookup: CDR1 KGHSH, CDR2 LQKENI. The CDR3 here is CASSSGQNTEAFF. Here the CDR3 DNA reads TGTGCCAGCTCAAGCGGGCAGAACACTGAAGCTTTCTTT.

The V and J genes are TRBV19 and TRBJ1-1; 7 positions match TRBD1. The CDR3 runs 16 residues. Trimming removed 3 bases from V and 3 bases from J; junction bases left unmatched: 10. Per the germline V gene, CDR1 is LNHDA and CDR2 is SQIVND (reference sequence). The CDR3 sequence: CASSIRQGKLDTEAFF. Written as DNA, the CDR3 is TGTGCCAGTAGTATTCGACAGGGAAAATTGGACACTGAAGCTTTCTTT.

This rearrangement joins TRBV11-3 to TRBJ2-1, with 12 nucleotides matching TRBD2. V gave up 4 bases and J gave up 4 bases; unmatched junction bases: 2. The germline V gene has CDR1 SGHNT and CDR2 YENEEA. This CDR3 comprises 15 residues. The DNA for the CDR3 is TGTGCCAGCAGCTCCCTAGCGGGAGGGTACAATGAGCAGTTCTTC. It encodes CASSSLAGGYNEQFF. The complete variable domain, with remaining parts taken from reference TRBV11-3 and TRBJ2-1, reads EAGVVQSPRYKIIEKKQPVAFWCNPISGHNTLYWYLQNLGQGPELLIRYENEEAVDDSQLPKDRFSAERLKGVDSTLKIQPAELGDSAVYLCASSSLAGGYNEQFFGPGTRLTVL.

This chain connects TRBV27 to TRBJ2-7; 7 bases are a match to TRBD1. CDR3 size: 15 residues. The trim removed 3 bases at V and 2 bases at J, leaving 7 bases unmatched. CDR1 and CDR2 (germline): MNHEY, SMNVEV (reference sequence). The CDR3 region has the DNA TGTGCCAGCAGTTTCGCAGGGGGAATCCCCTACGAGCAGTACTTC. Amino acid sequence: CASSFAGGIPYEQYF.

The V gene is TRBV7-9, the J gene TRBJ1-2, with D perhaps matching TRBD1 (6 bases). The CDR3 is made up of 17 amino acids. V gave up 2 bases and J gave up 6 bases, with 22 bases separating them. Germline lookup yields CDR1 SEHNR and CDR2 FQNEAQ (reference sequence). The DNA for the CDR3 is TGTGCCAGCAGCTTAAGCCGGGACATAGGTCGGCTTGATGGCTACACCTTC. Residues: CASSLSRDIGRLDGYTF.

CDR3 nucleotides: TGTGCCAGCAGTTTAAACGACAGGAACACTGAAGCTTTCTTT. Translation gives CASSLNDRNTEAFF. The V call is TRBV6-6, the J call TRBJ1-1; weak D call: TRBD1 (5 bases). Trimming cost V 4 bases and J 1 base, with 10 bases left between them. The CDR3 consists of 14 residues. The germline CDR1 and CDR2 sequences are MNHNY and SVGAGI (reference sequence).

The chain is built from TRBV7-2 and TRBJ2-4, with D maybe TRBD1 (5 bases). Germline V CDR1 and CDR2: SGHTA, FQGNSA. This CDR3 spans 16 amino acids. The V end was cut by 0 bases, the J end by 3 bases, with 12 bases between. CDR3 residues: CASSLAPGMDKNIQYF. As DNA, the CDR3 is TGTGCCAGCAGCTTAGCCCCAGGGATGGACAAAAACATTCAGTACTTC. The full variable domain, in which reference TRBV7-2 and TRBJ2-4 provide the parts outside the CDR3, is GAGVSQSPSNKVTEKGKDVELRCDPISGHTALYWYRQSLGQGLEFLIYFQGNSAPDKSGLPSDRFSAERTGGSVSTLTIQRTQQEDSAVYLCASSLAPGMDKNIQYFGAGTRLSVL.